These 5 T cell receptor beta chains share one sample of origin, sequenced in a study of OX40 agonist ivuxolimab in advanced cancers. The method was immunoSEQ multiplex PCR; TCRdb's version includes in-frame clones alone and lacks a portion of them. The table records fewer than 10,000 clones, nearly 70% of them present only once. The sample here was CD4+ or CD8+ T cells sorted from blood, taken in a trial of the OX40 agonist ivuxolimab. The receptor source for this set is an adult with an advanced solid tumor such as melanoma, head and neck, liver or kidney cancer.

The chain combines TRBV4-2 with TRBJ2-1; no firm D call. The CDR3 covers 13 residues. V shed 4 bases and J shed 5 bases, with 9 bases lying between them. Germline V gene lookup returns CDR1 LGHNA and CDR2 YNFKEQ. The CDR3, as DNA: TGTGCCAGCAGCCCGGCTGCCCACAATGAGCAGTTCTTC. It translates to CASSPAAHNEQFF.

J is TRBJ2-7 and V is TRBV27, with TRBD1 matching over 7 bases. V shed 2 bases and J 1 base; nucleotides not matched to a gene: 14. The germline gives CDR1 MNHEY, CDR2 SMNVEV (reference sequence). The CDR3 is made up of 18 amino acids. Written as DNA, the CDR3 is TGTGCCAGCAGTTTAAAGGGGACAGCGGATAGCTTTTCCTACGAGCAGTACTTC. This sequence encodes CASSLKGTADSFSYEQYF.

The rearrangement links TRBV18 to TRBJ2-7; D is perhaps TRBD1 (6 bases). Trimming took 3 bases from V and 6 from J, leaving 18 bases between them. Germline loops: CDR1 KGHSH, CDR2 LQKENI. The CDR3 loop spans 15 amino acids. The CDR3 nucleotides read TGTGCCAGCTCACCCGGACAGAACTCCTACGCCGAGCAGTACTTC. This translates into CASSPGQNSYAEQYF.

The chain couples TRBV7-9 to TRBJ2-1; 10 positions match TRBD2. CDR1 and CDR2 (germline): SEHNR, FQNEAQ (reference sequence). This CDR3 has 16 amino acids. The V gene end was trimmed by 4 bases and the J gene end by 7 bases; junction bases not matched to a gene: 10. CDR3 sequence: CASSSRLAGERNEQFF. The CDR3 DNA reads as TGTGCCAGCAGCTCACGGCTAGCGGGGGAACGGAATGAGCAGTTCTTC.

The V gene is TRBV27, the J gene TRBJ2-3; TRBD2 might be the D (6 bases). Per the germline V gene, CDR1 is MNHEY and CDR2 is SMNVEV (reference sequence). CDR3 length: 15 residues. Trimming pared 3 bases from V and 2 bases from J, leaving 12 bases between. CDR3 amino acids: CASSLRRDVTDTQYF. Here the CDR3 DNA reads TGTGCCAGCAGTTTGAGGCGGGATGTCACAGATACGCAGTATTTT.